The sequence of this T cell receptor (beta chain) was determined in a study of cytomegalovirus exposure and HLA in healthy donors. Study-wide points: With high specificity and sensitivity, the classifier reportedly diagnosed cytomegalovirus status. A subsequent analysis found that TCR clusters from the first cohort also tended to co-occur in the 120 or so validation repertoires, with about 94% of cluster scores above 0.

With regard to this clone: As yet, its antigen is unknown.

With V trimmed by 3 bases and J by 6 bases, 6 bases remained unmatched. Germline V gene data show CDR1 as MRHNA and CDR2 as SNTAGT. This CDR3 is 16 amino acids long. Data came from immunoSEQ multiplex PCR; TCRdb stores just in-frame clones and leaves some out. The sample contains some 49,000 clones, about 93% of which appear only once. Material: PBMCs. The clonotype comes from a woman between 18 and 30 years old in good health and CMV-seropositive. The chain couples TRBV6-4 to TRBJ2-1, with 12 bases identical to TRBD2. The CDR3 DNA reads TGTGCCAGCAGTGAAACTAGCGGGAGGCCCAGCAATGAGCAGTTCTTC. Translated: CASSETSGRPSNEQFF.